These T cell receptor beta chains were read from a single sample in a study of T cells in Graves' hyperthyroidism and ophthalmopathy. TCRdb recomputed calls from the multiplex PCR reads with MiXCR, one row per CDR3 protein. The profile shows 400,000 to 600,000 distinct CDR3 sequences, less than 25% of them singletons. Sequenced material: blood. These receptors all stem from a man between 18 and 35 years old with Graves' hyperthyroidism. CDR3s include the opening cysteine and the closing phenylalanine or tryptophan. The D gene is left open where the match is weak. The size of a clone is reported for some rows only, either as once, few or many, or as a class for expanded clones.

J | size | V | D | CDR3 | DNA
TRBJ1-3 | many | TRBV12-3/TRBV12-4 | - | CASSDSGSGNTIYF | TGTGCCAGCAGTGATTCTGGGAGTGGAAACACCATATATTTT
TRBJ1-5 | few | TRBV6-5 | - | CASSFPRADEGPQHF | TGTGCCAGCAGTTTCCCTCGGGCCGACGAGGGGCCCCAGCATTTT
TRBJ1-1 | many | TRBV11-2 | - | CASSPSNSEAFF | TGTGCCAGCAGCCCCTCGAACAGTGAAGCTTTCTTT
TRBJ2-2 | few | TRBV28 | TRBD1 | CASSTSDRVGGELFF | TGTGCCAGCAGCACATCGGACAGGGTCGGCGGGGAGCTGTTTTTT
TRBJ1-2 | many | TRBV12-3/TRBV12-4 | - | CASSPHRRSNYGYTF | TGTGCCAGCAGTCCCCACAGGAGAAGCAACTATGGCTACACCTTC
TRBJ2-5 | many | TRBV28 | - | CASSLAQEETQYF | TGTGCCAGCAGTTTAGCTCAGGAGGAGACCCAGTACTTC
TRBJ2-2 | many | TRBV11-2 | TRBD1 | CASSPTGAMNTGELFF | TGTGCCAGCAGCCCGACAGGGGCCATGAACACCGGGGAGCTGTTTTTT
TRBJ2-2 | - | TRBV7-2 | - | CATMRNTGELFF | TGTGCCACCATGCGAAACACCGGGGAGCTGTTTTTT
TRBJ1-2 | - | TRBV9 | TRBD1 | CASSVEDRGYGYTF | TGTGCCAGCAGCGTGGAGGACAGGGGCTATGGCTACACCTTC
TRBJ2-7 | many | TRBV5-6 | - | CASSLVGDTLYEQYF | TGTGCCAGCAGCTTGGTTGGGGACACCCTTTACGAGCAGTACTTC
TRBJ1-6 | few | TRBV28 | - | CASSFNRQIPPLHF | TGTGCCAGCAGTTTTAACAGACAGATCCCACCCCTCCACTTT
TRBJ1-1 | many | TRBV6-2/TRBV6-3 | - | CASSYGSEAFF | TGTGCCAGCAGTTACGGCTCCGAAGCTTTCTTT
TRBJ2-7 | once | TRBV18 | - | CASSPPWAGSYEQYF | TGTGCCAGCTCACCACCTTGGGCAGGGTCCTACGAGCAGTACTTC
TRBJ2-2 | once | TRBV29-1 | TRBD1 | CSVQGGLANTGELFF | TGCAGCGTACAGGGGGGACTCGCGAACACCGGGGAGCTGTTTTTT
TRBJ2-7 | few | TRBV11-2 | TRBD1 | CASSGGQLNLAYEQYF | TGTGCCAGCAGCGGGGGACAGCTAAATTTGGCCTACGAGCAGTACTTC
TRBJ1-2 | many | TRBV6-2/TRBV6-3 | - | CASSYPLGLGRDNYGYTF | TGTGCCAGCAGTTACCCCTTAGGGTTGGGGCGGGATAACTATGGCTACACCTTC
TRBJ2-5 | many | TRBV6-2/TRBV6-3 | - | CASSRQVQETQYF | TGTGCCAGCAGTCGACAGGTCCAAGAGACCCAGTACTTC
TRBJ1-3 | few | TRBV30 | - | CAWSPTAGNTIYF | TGTGCCTGGAGTCCGACAGCCGGAAACACCATATATTTT
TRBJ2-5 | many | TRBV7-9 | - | CASSLVVRETQYF | TGTGCCAGCAGCTTAGTAGTGAGAGAGACCCAGTACTTC
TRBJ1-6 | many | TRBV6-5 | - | CASSYAESSYNSPLHF | TGTGCCAGCAGTTACGCAGAGAGCTCCTATAATTCACCCCTCCACTTT
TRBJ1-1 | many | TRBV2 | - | CASSDPPWRGAKYDTEAFF | TGTGCCAGCAGTGACCCTCCGTGGCGGGGGGCAAAGTACGACACTGAAGCTTTCTTT
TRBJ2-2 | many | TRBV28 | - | CASSLRIANTGELFF | TGTGCCAGCAGTTTAAGGATAGCGAACACCGGGGAGCTGTTTTTT